This T cell receptor beta chain was identified during a study of blood T cell repertoires in COVID-19. Study-level background: From T cells, B-cell-depleted T cells, or PBMCs came the material, which was cDNA or gDNA.

The CDR3 runs 13 residues. Per germline, CDR1 SGHRS and CDR2 YFSETQ. V lost 5 bases, J lost 3 bases, and 11 bases lay in between. As processed by the authors: Counts of nucleated cells, estimated from reference gene primer amplification, were obtained. Assay used: immunoSEQ multiplex PCR; TCRdb lists only in-frame clones, some missing. D and trimming come from the DNA, and the V and J calls and clone size come from that table. The sample carries about 180,000 clones, 80% to 90% recorded once. Clinical history reported by participants formed the basis on which cohorts were assigned. Two negative PCRs, clearance, or symptom resolution were required of recovered Cohort 3 donors.

Sequenced material: PBMCs or T cells enriched from blood (not recorded which). V gene TRBV5-1 combines with J gene TRBJ1-2, with D unclear. This clonotype originated in a woman aged 18 to 35 who had recovered from COVID-19. This chain's CDR3 is CASSRDSYYGYTF. In DNA, the CDR3 is TGCGCCAGCAGTCGGGATTCCTACTATGGCTACACCTTC.